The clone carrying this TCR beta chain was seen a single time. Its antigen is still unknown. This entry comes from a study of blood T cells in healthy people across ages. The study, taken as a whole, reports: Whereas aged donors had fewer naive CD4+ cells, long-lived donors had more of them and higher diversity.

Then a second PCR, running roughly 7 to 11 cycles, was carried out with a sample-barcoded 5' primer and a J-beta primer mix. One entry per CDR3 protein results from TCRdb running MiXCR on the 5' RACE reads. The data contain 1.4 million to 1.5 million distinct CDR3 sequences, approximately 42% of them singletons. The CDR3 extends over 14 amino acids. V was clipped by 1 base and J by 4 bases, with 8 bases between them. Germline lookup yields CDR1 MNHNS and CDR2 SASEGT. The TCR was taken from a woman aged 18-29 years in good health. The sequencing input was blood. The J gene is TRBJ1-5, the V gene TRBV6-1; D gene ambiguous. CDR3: CASSEVFSNQPQHF. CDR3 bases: TGTGCCAGCAGTGAAGTGTTTTCTAATCAGCCCCAGCATTTT.